This TCR beta chain was profiled in a study of blood T cell repertoires in COVID-19. Study as a whole: Sources were T cells, B-cell-depleted T cells, or PBMCs; the material itself was cDNA or gDNA.

Per the germline V gene, CDR1 is MNHEY and CDR2 is SMNVEV (reference sequence). Trimming removed 3 bases from V and 5 bases from J, with 10 bases in between. There are 13 residues in the CDR3. Methods used by the authors: Reference gene primer amplification gave nucleated cell count estimates. The protocol was immunoSEQ multiplex PCR, while the TCRdb copy is restricted to in-frame clones and leaves out a portion. That table is the source of V, J and clone size, and D and trimming were worked out from the DNA. Here the sample spans fewer than 350,000 clones, 70% to 90% being singletons. V is TRBV27 and J is TRBJ2-5; D perhaps matches TRBD1 (6 bases). The receptor was derived from a woman aged 25-40 years who had recovered from COVID-19. Sequencing was done on a sample of peripheral blood. The CDR3 DNA reads as TGTGCCAGCAGTTTTTACAGGGATGAGACCCAGTACTTC. As protein: CASSFYRDETQYF.